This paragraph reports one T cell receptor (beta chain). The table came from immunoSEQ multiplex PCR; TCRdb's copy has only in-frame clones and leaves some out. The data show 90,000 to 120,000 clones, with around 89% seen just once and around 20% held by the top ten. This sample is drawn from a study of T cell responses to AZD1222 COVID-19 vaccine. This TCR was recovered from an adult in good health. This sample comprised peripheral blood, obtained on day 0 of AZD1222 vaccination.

The CDR3 spells CSVEVSGGKNIQYF. CDR3 nucleotides: TGCAGCGTTGAAGTGTCAGGGGGCAAAAACATTCAGTACTTC. This chain connects TRBV29-1 to TRBJ2-4, with TRBD1 matching 7 bases. The V gene end was trimmed by 1 base and the J gene end by 3 bases; junction bases not matched to a gene: 3. The CDR3 has 14 amino acids. Looked up from germline, CDR1 is SQVTM and CDR2 is ANQGSEA.